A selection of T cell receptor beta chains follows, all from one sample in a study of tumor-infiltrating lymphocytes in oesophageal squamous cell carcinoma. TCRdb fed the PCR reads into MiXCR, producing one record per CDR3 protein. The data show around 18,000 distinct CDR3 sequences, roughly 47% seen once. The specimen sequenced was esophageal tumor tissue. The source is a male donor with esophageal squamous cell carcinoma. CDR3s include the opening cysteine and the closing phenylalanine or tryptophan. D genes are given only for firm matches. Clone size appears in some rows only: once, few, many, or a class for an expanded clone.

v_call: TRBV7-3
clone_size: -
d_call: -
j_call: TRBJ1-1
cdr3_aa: CASSPPRGVNTEAFF
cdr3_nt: TGTGCCAGCAGCCCCCCAAGGGGGGTGAACACTGAAGCTTTCTTT

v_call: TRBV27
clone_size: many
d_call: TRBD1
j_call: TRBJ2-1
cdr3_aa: CASSRTGLINEQFF
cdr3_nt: TGTGCCAGCAGTAGGACAGGGCTGATCAATGAGCAGTTCTTC

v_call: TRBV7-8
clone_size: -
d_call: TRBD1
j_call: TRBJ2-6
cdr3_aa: CASSFFGDRVPGANVLTF
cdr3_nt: TGTGCCAGCAGCTTCTTCGGGGACAGGGTCCCTGGGGCCAACGTCCTGACTTTC

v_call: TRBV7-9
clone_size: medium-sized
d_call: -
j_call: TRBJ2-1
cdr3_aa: CASSLGFNEQFF
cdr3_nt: TGTGCCAGCAGCTTAGGGTTTAATGAGCAGTTCTTC

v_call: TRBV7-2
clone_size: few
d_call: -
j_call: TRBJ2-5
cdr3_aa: CASTLLGGTQYF
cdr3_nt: TGTGCCAGCACCCTCTTAGGGGGGACCCAGTACTTC

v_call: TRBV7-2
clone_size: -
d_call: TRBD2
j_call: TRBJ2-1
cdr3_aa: CASSPWTSGINSGDNEQFF
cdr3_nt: TGTGCCAGCAGCCCCTGGACTAGCGGGATTAACTCTGGGGACAATGAGCAGTTCTTC

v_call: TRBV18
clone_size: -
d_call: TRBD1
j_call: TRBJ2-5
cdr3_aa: CASSPRDRLEETQYF
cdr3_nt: TGTGCCAGCTCACCACGGGACAGGCTTGAGGAGACCCAGTACTTC

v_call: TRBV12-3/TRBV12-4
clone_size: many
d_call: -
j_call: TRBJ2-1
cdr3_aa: CASSFSGEQFF
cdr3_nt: TGTGCCAGCAGTTTCTCGGGTGAGCAGTTCTTC

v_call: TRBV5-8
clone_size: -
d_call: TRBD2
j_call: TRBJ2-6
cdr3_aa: CARSGGTAGSGANVLTF
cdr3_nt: TGTGCCAGAAGCGGGGGGACAGCAGGCTCTGGGGCCAACGTCCTGACTTTC

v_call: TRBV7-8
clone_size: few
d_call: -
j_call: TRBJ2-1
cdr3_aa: CASSHTSGSTYNEQFF
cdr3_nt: TGTGCCAGCAGCCACACTTCCGGGTCCACCTACAATGAGCAGTTCTTC

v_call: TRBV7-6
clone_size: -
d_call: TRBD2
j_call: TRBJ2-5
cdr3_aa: CASSRAGNQETQYF
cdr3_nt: TGTGCTAGCAGTCGAGCGGGGAACCAAGAGACCCAGTACTTC

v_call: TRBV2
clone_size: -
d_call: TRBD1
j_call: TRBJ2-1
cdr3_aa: CASSAGQANDEQFF
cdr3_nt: TGTGCCAGCAGTGCAGGACAGGCTAATGATGAGCAGTTCTTC

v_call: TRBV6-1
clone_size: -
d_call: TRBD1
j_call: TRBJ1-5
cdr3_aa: CASSPGQGYQPQHF
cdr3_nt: TGTGCCAGCAGTCCGGGACAGGGGTATCAGCCCCAGCATTTT

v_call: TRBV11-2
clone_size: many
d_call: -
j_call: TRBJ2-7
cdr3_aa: CASSLRAGASYEQYF
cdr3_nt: TGTGCCAGCAGCTTAAGGGCAGGGGCCTCCTACGAGCAGTACTTC

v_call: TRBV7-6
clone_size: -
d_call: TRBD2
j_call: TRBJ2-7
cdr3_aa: CASSSLAGGPDEQYF
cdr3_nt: TGTGCTAGCAGCTCTCTAGCGGGAGGGCCAGATGAGCAGTACTTC

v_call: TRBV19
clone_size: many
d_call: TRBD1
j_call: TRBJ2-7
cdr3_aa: CASSRDRFNSPLHF
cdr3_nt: TGTGCCAGTAGTAGGGACAGGTTTAATTCACCCCTCCACTTC

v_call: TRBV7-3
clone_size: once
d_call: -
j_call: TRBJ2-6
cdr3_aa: CASSGGGRDPVLRF
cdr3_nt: -

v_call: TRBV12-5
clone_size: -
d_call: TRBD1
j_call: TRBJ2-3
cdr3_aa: CASGSGQSTDTQYF
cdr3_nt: TGTGCTAGTGGTTCGGGACAGAGCACAGATACGCAGTATTTT

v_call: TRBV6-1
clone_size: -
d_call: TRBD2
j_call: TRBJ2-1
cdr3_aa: CASSYTSGGNEQFF
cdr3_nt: TGTGCCAGCAGTTACACTAGCGGGGGCAATGAGCAGTTCTTC

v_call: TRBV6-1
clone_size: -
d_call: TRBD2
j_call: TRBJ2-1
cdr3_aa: CASSEALAGGHYNEQFF
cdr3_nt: TGTGCCAGCAGTGAAGCGCTCGCGGGAGGACACTACAATGAGCAGTTCTTC

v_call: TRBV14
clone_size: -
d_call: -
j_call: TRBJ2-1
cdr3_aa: CASSADFYNEQFF
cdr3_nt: TGTGCCAGCAGCGCCGACTTCTACAATGAGCAGTTCTTC

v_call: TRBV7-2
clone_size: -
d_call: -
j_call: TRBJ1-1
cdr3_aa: CASSLPPNTEAFF
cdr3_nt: TGTGCCAGCAGCTTGCCGCCAAACACAGAAGCTTTCTTT

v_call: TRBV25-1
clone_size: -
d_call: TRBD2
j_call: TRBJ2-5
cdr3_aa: CASSEREGGETQYF
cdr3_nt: TGTGCCAGCAGTGAACGGGAGGGCGGTGAGACCCAGTACTTC

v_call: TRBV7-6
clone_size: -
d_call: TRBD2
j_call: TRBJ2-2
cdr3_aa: CASSLLAGLLAGELFF
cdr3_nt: TGTGCCAGCAGCCTGCTAGCGGGCCTGTTGGCCGGGGAGCTGTTTTTT

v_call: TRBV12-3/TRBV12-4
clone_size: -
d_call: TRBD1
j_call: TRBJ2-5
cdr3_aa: CASSYRTGDDTGELYF
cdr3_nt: TGTGCCAGCAGTTACCGGACAGGGGATGACACCGGGGAGCTGTACTTC

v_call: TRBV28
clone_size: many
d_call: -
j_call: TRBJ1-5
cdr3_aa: CASTAWDGGSNQPQHF
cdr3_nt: TGTGCCAGTACGGCGTGGGACGGGGGTAGCAATCAGCCCCAGCATTTT

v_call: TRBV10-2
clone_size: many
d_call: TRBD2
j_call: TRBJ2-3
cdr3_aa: CASSEAGGTDTQYF
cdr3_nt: TGCGCCAGCAGTGAGGCGGGAGGCACAGATACGCAGTATTTT

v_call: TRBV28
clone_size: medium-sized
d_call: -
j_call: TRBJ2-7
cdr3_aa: CASIGREAAADEQYF
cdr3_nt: TGTGCCAGCATTGGCAGGGAGGCTGCTGCAGACGAGCAGTACTTC

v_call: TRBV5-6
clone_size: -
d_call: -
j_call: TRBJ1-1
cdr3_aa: CASSRNTEAFF
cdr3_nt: TGTGCCAGCAGCCGAAACACTGAAGCTTTCTTT

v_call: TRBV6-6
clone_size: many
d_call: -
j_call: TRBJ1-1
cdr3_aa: CASSYGAQVGTEAFF
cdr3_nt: TGTGCCAGCAGTTACGGGGCACAGGTAGGCACTGAAGCTTTCTTT

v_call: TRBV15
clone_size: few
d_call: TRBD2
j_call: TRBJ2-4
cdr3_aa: CATSRDPSPAGGWKNIQYF
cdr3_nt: TGTGCCACCAGCAGAGATCCGTCTCCAGCGGGAGGATGGAAAAACATTCAGTACTTC

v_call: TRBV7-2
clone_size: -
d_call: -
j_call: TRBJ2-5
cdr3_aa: CASSPVGVQETQYF
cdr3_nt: TGTGCCAGCAGCCCAGTGGGCGTACAAGAGACCCAGTACTTC

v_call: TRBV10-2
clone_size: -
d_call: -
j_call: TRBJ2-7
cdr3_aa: CASSVSVPSYEQYF
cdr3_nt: TGCGCCAGCAGTGTGTCTGTCCCCTCCTACGAGCAGTACTTC

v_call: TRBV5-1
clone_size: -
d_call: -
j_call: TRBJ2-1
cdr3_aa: CASNRDAAYNEQFF
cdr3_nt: TGCGCCAGTAACCGGGACGCGGCCTACAATGAGCAGTTCTTC

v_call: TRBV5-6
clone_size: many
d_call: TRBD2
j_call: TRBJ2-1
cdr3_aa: CASSLEVAGPYNEQFF
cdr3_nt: TGTGCCAGCAGCTTGGAAGTAGCGGGGCCCTACAATGAGCAGTTCTTC

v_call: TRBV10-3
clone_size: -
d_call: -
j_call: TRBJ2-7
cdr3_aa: CAISDLASSYNEQYF
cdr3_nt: TGTGCCATCAGTGACCTCGCGAGCTCCTACAATGAGCAGTACTTC

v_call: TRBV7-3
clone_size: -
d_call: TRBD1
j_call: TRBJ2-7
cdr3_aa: CASSLTGDRLYEQYF
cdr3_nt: TGTGCCAGCAGCTTAACCGGGGACAGGCTCTACGAGCAGTACTTC

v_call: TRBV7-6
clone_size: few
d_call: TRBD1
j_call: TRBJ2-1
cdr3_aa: CASSLGTTGWNEQFF
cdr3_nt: TGTGCCAGCAGCTTAGGGACGACAGGGTGGAATGAGCAGTTCTTC

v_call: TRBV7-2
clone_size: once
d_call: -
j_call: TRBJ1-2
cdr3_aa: CASSLFLSRDLYGYTF
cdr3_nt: TGTGCCAGCAGCTTATTCCTCAGCAGGGACCTCTATGGCTACACCTTC

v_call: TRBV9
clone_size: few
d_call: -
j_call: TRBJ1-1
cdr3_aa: CASSVEGNTEAFF
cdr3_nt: TGTGCCAGCAGCGTAGAGGGGAACACTGAAGCTTTCTTT

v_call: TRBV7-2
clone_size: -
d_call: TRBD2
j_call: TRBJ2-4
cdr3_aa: CASSSRTSGGSDPLAKNIQYF
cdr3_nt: TGTGCCAGCAGCTCCCGGACTAGCGGGGGGTCAGACCCTCTAGCCAAAAACATTCAGTACTTC

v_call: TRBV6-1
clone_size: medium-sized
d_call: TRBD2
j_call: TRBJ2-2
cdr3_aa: CAGNSGTNTGELFF
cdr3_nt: TGTGCCGGGAATAGCGGGACGAACACCGGGGAGCTGTTTTTT

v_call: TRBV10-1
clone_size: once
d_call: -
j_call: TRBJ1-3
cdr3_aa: CASRWTHSGNTIYF
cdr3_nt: TGCGCCAGCCGCTGGACCCACTCTGGAAACACCATATATTTT

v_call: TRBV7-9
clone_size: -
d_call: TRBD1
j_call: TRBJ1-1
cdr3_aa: CASSLDRVGTEAFF
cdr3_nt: TGTGCCAGCAGCTTGGACAGGGTGGGTACTGAAGCTTTCTTT

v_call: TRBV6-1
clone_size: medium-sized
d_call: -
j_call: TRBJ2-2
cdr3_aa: CASSSPRAGELFF
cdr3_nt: TGTGCCAGCAGTTCCCCCCGAGCCGGGGAGCTGTTTTTT

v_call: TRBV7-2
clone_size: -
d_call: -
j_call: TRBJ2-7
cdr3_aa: CASSLGVVGYEQYF
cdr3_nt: TGTGCCAGCAGCTTAGGGGTAGTCGGCTACGAGCAGTACTTC